This T cell receptor beta chain was identified during a study of cytomegalovirus exposure and HLA in healthy donors. Study conclusions and caveats: More clonal expansion characterized HLA-associated TCR beta chains than equally common others in a later analysis. As a later analysis showed, a missense DCLRE1C variant was linked to trimming of TCR beta V- and J-genes.

On this clone: Its antigen is still unknown.

The PCR used 60 Vbeta and 13 Jbeta primers. Using immunoSEQ multiplex PCR, the repertoire was profiled, and TCRdb retains in-frame clones only, with some absent. Of 80,000 to 100,000 clones listed, 81% were seen once; the top ten hold more than 4.5%. This receptor was identified in a man between 40 and 49 years old in good health and CMV-seropositive. The material sequenced was PBMCs.

The DNA of the CDR3 is TGTGCCAGCAGCTCGATACTAGCGGGGGGATCCGAGCAGTACTTC. Amino acids: CASSSILAGGSEQYF. The chain uses TRBV7-9 and TRBJ2-7; 12 bases fit TRBD2. Trimming cost V 4 bases and J 6 bases; bases outside gene matches: 7. The length of the CDR3 is 15 residues. In germline, CDR1 is SEHNR, CDR2 FQNEAQ (reference sequence).